Each of the 18 T cell receptor beta chains below was sequenced from the same sample in a study of T cell repertoires in cytomegalovirus infection. TCRdb re-derived calls from the reads in MiXCR, one entry per CDR3 protein. The sample records 90,000 to 130,000 distinct CDR3 sequences, around a tenth being singletons. No antigen has been identified for these receptors. The material sequenced was PBMCs, sequenced either directly or after in vitro stimulation (not recorded which). These receptors all stem from a human donor in good health (CMV status not recorded). Some clones in this sample may be carry-over from other donors' samples.

The chain has TRBV18 and TRBJ1-1, with D perhaps matching TRBD1 (6 bases). Germline CDR1 KGHSH, CDR2 LQKENI. V lost 2 bases, J lost 1 base, and 14 bases lay in between. The CDR3 length is 16 residues. CDR3 sequence reads: CASSPGLGAWNTEAFF. In nucleotides, the CDR3 is TGTGCCAGCTCACCAGGTTTGGGGGCCTGGAACACTGAAGCTTTCTTT.

The count of this clonotype is one. The chain carries TRBV12-3 or TRBV12-4 and TRBJ2-1, with TRBD2 matching over 12 bases. The CDR3 covers 16 residues. Unmatched junction bases numbered 5, after V lost 7 bases and J lost 1 base. CDR3 sequence: CASIRTSGISYNEQFF. The CDR3, as DNA: TGTGCCAGCATTCGGACTAGCGGGATTTCCTACAATGAGCAGTTCTTC.

This clonotype was counted ten times or more. CDR3 DNA sequence: TGTGCCAGCAGTGTGACCCGGGGCGTCGGGACCCAGTACTTC. It specifies CASSVTRGVGTQYF. The J gene is TRBJ2-5, the V gene TRBV27; the D gene could be TRBD1 or TRBD2 (5 bases each). Deletions cut 5 bases from V and 7 bases from J, with 17 bases between. From germline, CDR1 is MNHEY and CDR2 SMNVEV (reference sequence). The CDR3 runs 14 residues.

This clonotype was counted many times. The chain is built from TRBV7-2 and TRBJ2-7; 14 positions match TRBD2. The germline gives CDR1 SGHTA, CDR2 FQGNSA. The CDR3 sequence is 16 residues long. V dropped 3 bases and J dropped 4; count of bases not matched to a gene: 5. The DNA for the CDR3 is TGTGCCAGCAGCTTTACCGGGACTAGCGGGAGTTACGAGCAGTACTTC. Its protein is CASSFTGTSGSYEQYF. The variable domain in full, completed from reference TRBV7-2 and TRBJ2-7, reads GAGVSQSPSNKVTEKGKDVELRCDPISGHTALYWYRQSLGQGLEFLIYFQGNSAPDKSGLPSDRFSAERTGGSVSTLTIQRTQQEDSAVYLCASSFTGTSGSYEQYFGPGTRLTVT.

The chain recombines TRBV7-3 with TRBJ2-3; the D gene could be TRBD1 or TRBD2 (5 bases each). Per germline, CDR1 SGHTA and CDR2 FQGTGA. V dropped 4 bases and J dropped 4 bases, with 18 bases sitting between them. This CDR3 comprises 16 residues. The CDR3 nucleotides are TGTGCCAGCAGCTCCACGGGACCACCCCGGGCAGATACGCAGTATTTT. Its translation is CASSSTGPPRADTQYF.

In this sample, this clonotype turned up many times. The chain joins TRBV6-2 or TRBV6-3 to TRBJ2-2, with 11 bases identical to TRBD2. Germline V gives CDR1 MNHEY, CDR2 SVGEGT. The CDR3 is 16 residues long. The ends lost 0 bases at V and 5 bases at J; junction bases unmatched: 2. The CDR3 bases are TGTGCCAGCAGTTACTCGACTAGCGGGAAAACCGGGGAGCTGTTTTTT. This encodes CASSYSTSGKTGELFF.

This clonotype was seen repeatedly, ten times or more. The rearrangement uses TRBV4-3 and TRBJ1-5, with D perhaps TRBD1 (5 bases). Germline lookup yields CDR1 LGHNA and CDR2 YSLEER. Trimming left V 1 base short and J 4 bases short, with 11 bases between. This CDR3 region has 15 residues. CDR3 amino acids: CASSQASQGNQPQHF. The CDR3 DNA sequence: TGCGCCAGCAGCCAAGCATCGCAGGGAAATCAGCCCCAGCATTTT.

This clonotype was picked up a small number of times. The rearrangement joins TRBV9 to TRBJ2-3; D perhaps matches TRBD1 (5 bases). This CDR3 has 14 residues. Trimming shortened V by 6 bases and J by 2 bases, and 13 bases separated the two germline ends. Germline loops: CDR1 SGDLS, CDR2 YYNGEE. CDR3 residues: CASTLGRSTDTQYF. The DNA for the CDR3 is TGTGCCAGCACCCTGGGGCGATCCACAGATACGCAGTATTTT.

The V gene is TRBV7-9, the J gene TRBJ1-5, with a weak D call TRBD1 (6 bases). This CDR3 has 16 residues. The V gene lost 1 base and the J gene lost 7 bases, with 17 bases spanning the gap. Germline assignment: CDR1 SEHNR and CDR2 FQNEAQ (reference sequence). The DNA for the CDR3 is TGTGCCAGCAGCTTAGTAGTGGGGGCGCATTCACAGCCCCAGCATTTT. Protein: CASSLVVGAHSQPQHF. Using reference TRBV7-9 and TRBJ1-5 for the parts outside the CDR3, the full variable domain is DTGVSQNPRHKITKRGQNVTFRCDPISEHNRLYWYRQTLGQGPEFLTYFQNEAQLEKSRLLSDRFSAERPKGSFSTLEIQRTEQGDSAMYLCASSLVVGAHSQPQHFGDGTRLSIL.

This clonotype was seen only a few times. The chain is built from TRBV12-3 or TRBV12-4 and TRBJ2-2; no clear D gene. This CDR3 comprises 14 residues. Trimming took 5 bases from V and 2 from J, leaving 9 bases between them. The CDR3 here is CASSELVNTGELFF. CDR3 bases: TGTGCCAGCAGTGAACTGGTAAACACCGGGGAGCTGTTTTTT.

The chain uses TRBV28 and TRBJ1-4; 8 bases are a match to TRBD1. V shed 4 bases, J shed 6 bases, and the junction held 10 bases outside the gene matches. This CDR3 has 16 residues. Germline values: CDR1 MDHEN, CDR2 SYDVKM. The CDR3 coding sequence is TGTGCCAGCAGTTCGACTACAGGGGGATGGGATGAAAAACTGTTTTTT. It is translated as CASSSTTGGWDEKLFF.

This clonotype was detected ten times or more. The V call is TRBV20-1, the J call TRBJ1-5; D is perhaps TRBD1 (5 bases). Trimming pared 6 bases from V and 6 bases from J, leaving 15 bases between. The CDR3 length is 13 residues. Per germline, CDR1 DFQATT and CDR2 SNEGSKA (reference sequence). CDR3 DNA: TGCAGTGCGGAGGAGGGGTCGGGTCAGCCCCAGCATTTT. This sequence encodes CSAEEGSGQPQHF.

This clonotype was recorded many times. This sequence joins TRBV11-1 and TRBJ2-7; no firm D call. CDR1 is SGHAT, CDR2 FQDESV, per germline (reference sequence). CDR3 length: 13 amino acids. V lost 1 base and J lost 2, with 6 bases in between. The CDR3 here is CASSLVSPYEQYF. CDR3 DNA: TGTGCCAGCAGCTTAGTATCGCCCTACGAGCAGTACTTC.

The table lists this clonotype with a few counts. The genes are TRBV5-4 and TRBJ1-2; D ambiguous. Germline CDR1 and CDR2: SGHNT and YYREEE (reference sequence). CDR3 length: 14 amino acids. V was trimmed by 2 bases and J by 4 bases, leaving 12 bases between them. CDR3 DNA: TGTGCCAGCAGCTTTGGAGGGTTATCCTATGGCTACACCTTC. It is translated as CASSFGGLSYGYTF.

This clonotype was detected once. The chain combines TRBV7-9 with TRBJ2-1; D not certain. This CDR3 has 11 residues. The V end was cut by 1 base, the J end by 14 bases, with 9 bases between. The germline gives CDR1 SEHNR, CDR2 FQNEAQ (reference sequence). The CDR3 loop reads CASSLGGQEFF. The CDR3 nucleotides read TGTGCCAGCAGCTTAGGTGGGCAGGAGTTCTTC.

J is TRBJ2-3 and V is TRBV7-2, with 7 nucleotides matching TRBD1. Germline lookup yields CDR1 SGHTA and CDR2 FQGNSA. This CDR3 contains 14 residues. V shed 4 bases, J shed 6 bases, and the junction held 7 bases outside the gene matches. The CDR3 bases are TGTGCCAGCAGCTCTAACCAACAGGGGGATACGCAGTATTTT. This sequence encodes CASSSNQQGDTQYF.

This clonotype was seen repeatedly, ten times or more. The V and J genes are TRBV12-3 or TRBV12-4 and TRBJ1-1, with 8 bases lining up with TRBD1. This CDR3 is built from 16 residues. V gave up 2 bases and J gave up 0 bases; unmatched junction bases: 5. CDR3 nucleotide sequence: TGTGCCAGCAGTTTAATTACAGGGGGATTGAACACTGAAGCTTTCTTT. Translating it yields CASSLITGGLNTEAFF.

This chain joins TRBV20-1 and TRBJ2-4, with D unresolved. Per germline, CDR1 DFQATT and CDR2 SNEGSKA (reference sequence). The CDR3 totals 14 residues. The V and J ends lost 3 bases and 6 bases respectively, with 15 bases between them. The DNA for the CDR3 is TGCAGTGCTAGCAGCAGGCTGGGCGGAAACATTCAGTACTTC. As protein: CSASSRLGGNIQYF.